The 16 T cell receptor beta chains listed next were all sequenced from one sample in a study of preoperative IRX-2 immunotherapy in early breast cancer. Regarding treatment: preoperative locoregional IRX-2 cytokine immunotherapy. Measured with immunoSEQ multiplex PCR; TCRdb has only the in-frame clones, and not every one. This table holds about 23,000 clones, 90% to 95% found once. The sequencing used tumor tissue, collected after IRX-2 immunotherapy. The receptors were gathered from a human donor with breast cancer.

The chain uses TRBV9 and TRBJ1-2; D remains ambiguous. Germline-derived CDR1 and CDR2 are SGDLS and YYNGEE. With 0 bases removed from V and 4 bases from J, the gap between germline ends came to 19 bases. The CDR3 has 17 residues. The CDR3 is CASSVGPRLITRYGYTF. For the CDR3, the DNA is TGTGCCAGCAGCGTAGGTCCTCGGCTGATTACACGCTATGGCTACACCTTC. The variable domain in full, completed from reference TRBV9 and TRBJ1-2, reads DSGVTQTPKHLITATGQRVTLRCSPRSGDLSVYWYQQSLDQGLQFLIQYYNGEERAKGNILERFSAQQFPDLHSELNLSSLELGDSALYFCASSVGPRLITRYGYTFGSGTRLTVV.

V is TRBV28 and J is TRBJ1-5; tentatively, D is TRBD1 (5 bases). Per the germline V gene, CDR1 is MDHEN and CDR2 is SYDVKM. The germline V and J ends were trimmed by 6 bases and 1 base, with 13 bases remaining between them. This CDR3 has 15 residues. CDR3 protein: CASRRVEGSNQPQHF. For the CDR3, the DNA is TGTGCCAGCAGGAGAGTTGAGGGGAGCAATCAGCCCCAGCATTTT.

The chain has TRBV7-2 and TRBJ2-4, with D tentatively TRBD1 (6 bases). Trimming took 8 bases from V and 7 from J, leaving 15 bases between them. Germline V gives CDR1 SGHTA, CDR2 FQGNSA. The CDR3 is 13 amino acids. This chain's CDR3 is CASQQGYENIQYF. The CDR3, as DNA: TGTGCCAGCCAACAGGGTTATGAGAACATTCAGTACTTC.

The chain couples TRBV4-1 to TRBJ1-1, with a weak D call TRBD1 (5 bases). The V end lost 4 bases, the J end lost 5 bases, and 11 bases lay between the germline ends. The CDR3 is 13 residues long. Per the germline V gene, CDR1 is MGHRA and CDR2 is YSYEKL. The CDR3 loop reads CASSRGGLTEAFF. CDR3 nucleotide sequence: TGCGCCAGCAGCCGGGGGGGGTTGACTGAAGCTTTCTTT.

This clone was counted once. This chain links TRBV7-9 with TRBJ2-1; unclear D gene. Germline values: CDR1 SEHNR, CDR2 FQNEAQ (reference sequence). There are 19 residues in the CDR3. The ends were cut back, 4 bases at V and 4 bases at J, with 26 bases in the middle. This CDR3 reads CASSSTEENRPGGYNEQFF. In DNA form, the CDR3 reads TGTGCCAGCAGCTCTACCGAAGAAAACCGACCCGGCGGATACAATGAGCAGTTCTTC.

CDR3 residues: CASSPGTDTQYF. CDR3 DNA sequence: TGTGCCAGCAGTCCCGGCACAGATACGCAGTATTTT. This sequence joins TRBV6-6 and TRBJ2-3; D is ambiguous. The ends were cut back, 5 bases at V and 1 base at J, with 4 bases in the middle. Germline values: CDR1 MNHNY, CDR2 SVGAGI (reference sequence). CDR3 length: 12 amino acids.

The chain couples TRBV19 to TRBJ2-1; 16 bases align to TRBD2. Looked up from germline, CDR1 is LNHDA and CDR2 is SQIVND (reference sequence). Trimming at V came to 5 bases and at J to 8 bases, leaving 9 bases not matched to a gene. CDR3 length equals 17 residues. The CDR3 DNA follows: TGTGCCAGTAGTCCGGGACTAGCGGGAGGGCGGCTCGATGAGCAGTTCTTC. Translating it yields CASSPGLAGGRLDEQFF.

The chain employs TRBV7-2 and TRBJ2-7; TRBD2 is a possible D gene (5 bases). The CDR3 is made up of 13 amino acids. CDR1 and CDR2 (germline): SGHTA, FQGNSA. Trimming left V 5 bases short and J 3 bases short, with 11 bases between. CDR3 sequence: CASSPGLRYEQYF. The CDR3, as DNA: TGTGCCAGCAGCCCTGGACTCCGCTACGAGCAGTACTTC. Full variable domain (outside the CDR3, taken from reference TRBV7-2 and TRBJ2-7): GAGVSQSPSNKVTEKGKDVELRCDPISGHTALYWYRQSLGQGLEFLIYFQGNSAPDKSGLPSDRFSAERTGGSVSTLTIQRTQQEDSAVYLCASSPGLRYEQYFGPGTRLTVT.

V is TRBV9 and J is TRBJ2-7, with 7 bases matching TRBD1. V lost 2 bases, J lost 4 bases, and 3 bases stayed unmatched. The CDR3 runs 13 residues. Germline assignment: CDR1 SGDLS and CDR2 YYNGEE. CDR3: CASSVTGMYEQYF. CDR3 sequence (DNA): TGTGCCAGCAGCGTGACAGGGATGTACGAGCAGTACTTC.

The CDR3 sequence: CASSLEAGGAYEQYF. The CDR3 DNA follows: TGTGCCAGCAGCTTGGAGGCGGGGGGTGCCTACGAGCAGTACTTC. The chain couples TRBV5-4 to TRBJ2-7; 8 bases map to TRBD2. The germline V gene encodes CDR1 SGHNT and CDR2 YYREEE (reference sequence). The CDR3 extends over 15 amino acids. The ends lost 0 bases at V and 2 bases at J; junction bases unmatched: 4.

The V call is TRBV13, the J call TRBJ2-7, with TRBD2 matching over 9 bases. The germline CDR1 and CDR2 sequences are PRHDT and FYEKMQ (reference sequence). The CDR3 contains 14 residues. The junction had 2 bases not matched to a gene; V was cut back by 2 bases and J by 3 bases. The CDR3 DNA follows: TGTGCCAGCAGCTTAACTAGCGGGCGCTACGAGCAGTACTTC. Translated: CASSLTSGRYEQYF.

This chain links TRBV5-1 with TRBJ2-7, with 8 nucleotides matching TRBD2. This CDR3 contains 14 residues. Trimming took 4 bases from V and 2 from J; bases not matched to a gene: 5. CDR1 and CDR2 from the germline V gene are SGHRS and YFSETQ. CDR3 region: CASSPGLAAYEQYF. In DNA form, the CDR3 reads TGCGCCAGCAGCCCCGGACTAGCCGCCTACGAGCAGTACTTC.

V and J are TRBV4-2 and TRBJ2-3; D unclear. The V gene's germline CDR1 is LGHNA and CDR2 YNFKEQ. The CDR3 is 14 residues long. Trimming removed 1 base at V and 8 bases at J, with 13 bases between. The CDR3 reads CASSQAFYEVTQYF. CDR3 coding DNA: TGTGCCAGCAGCCAAGCCTTCTATGAAGTTACGCAGTATTTT.

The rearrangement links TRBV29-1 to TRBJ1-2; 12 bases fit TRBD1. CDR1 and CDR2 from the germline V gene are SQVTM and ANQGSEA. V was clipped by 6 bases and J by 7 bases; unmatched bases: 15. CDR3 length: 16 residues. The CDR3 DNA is TGCAGCGTCCTGATAAACCGGGACAGGGGGCGCGGTGGCTACACCTTC. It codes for CSVLINRDRGRGGYTF.

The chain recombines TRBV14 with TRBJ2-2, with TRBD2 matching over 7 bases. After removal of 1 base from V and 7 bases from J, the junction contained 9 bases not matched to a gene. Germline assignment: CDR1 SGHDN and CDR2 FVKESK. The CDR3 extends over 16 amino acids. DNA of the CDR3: TGTGCCAGCAGCCAAGTATCGGGGGGTCTTGGCGGGGAGCTGTTTTTT. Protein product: CASSQVSGGLGGELFF.

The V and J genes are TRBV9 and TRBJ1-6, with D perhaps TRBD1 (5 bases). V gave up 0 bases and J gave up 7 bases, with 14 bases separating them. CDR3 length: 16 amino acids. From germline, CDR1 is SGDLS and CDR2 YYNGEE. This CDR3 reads CASSVGRGRENSPLHF. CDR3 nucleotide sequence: TGTGCCAGCAGCGTAGGGCGGGGGAGGGAAAATTCACCCCTCCACTTT.